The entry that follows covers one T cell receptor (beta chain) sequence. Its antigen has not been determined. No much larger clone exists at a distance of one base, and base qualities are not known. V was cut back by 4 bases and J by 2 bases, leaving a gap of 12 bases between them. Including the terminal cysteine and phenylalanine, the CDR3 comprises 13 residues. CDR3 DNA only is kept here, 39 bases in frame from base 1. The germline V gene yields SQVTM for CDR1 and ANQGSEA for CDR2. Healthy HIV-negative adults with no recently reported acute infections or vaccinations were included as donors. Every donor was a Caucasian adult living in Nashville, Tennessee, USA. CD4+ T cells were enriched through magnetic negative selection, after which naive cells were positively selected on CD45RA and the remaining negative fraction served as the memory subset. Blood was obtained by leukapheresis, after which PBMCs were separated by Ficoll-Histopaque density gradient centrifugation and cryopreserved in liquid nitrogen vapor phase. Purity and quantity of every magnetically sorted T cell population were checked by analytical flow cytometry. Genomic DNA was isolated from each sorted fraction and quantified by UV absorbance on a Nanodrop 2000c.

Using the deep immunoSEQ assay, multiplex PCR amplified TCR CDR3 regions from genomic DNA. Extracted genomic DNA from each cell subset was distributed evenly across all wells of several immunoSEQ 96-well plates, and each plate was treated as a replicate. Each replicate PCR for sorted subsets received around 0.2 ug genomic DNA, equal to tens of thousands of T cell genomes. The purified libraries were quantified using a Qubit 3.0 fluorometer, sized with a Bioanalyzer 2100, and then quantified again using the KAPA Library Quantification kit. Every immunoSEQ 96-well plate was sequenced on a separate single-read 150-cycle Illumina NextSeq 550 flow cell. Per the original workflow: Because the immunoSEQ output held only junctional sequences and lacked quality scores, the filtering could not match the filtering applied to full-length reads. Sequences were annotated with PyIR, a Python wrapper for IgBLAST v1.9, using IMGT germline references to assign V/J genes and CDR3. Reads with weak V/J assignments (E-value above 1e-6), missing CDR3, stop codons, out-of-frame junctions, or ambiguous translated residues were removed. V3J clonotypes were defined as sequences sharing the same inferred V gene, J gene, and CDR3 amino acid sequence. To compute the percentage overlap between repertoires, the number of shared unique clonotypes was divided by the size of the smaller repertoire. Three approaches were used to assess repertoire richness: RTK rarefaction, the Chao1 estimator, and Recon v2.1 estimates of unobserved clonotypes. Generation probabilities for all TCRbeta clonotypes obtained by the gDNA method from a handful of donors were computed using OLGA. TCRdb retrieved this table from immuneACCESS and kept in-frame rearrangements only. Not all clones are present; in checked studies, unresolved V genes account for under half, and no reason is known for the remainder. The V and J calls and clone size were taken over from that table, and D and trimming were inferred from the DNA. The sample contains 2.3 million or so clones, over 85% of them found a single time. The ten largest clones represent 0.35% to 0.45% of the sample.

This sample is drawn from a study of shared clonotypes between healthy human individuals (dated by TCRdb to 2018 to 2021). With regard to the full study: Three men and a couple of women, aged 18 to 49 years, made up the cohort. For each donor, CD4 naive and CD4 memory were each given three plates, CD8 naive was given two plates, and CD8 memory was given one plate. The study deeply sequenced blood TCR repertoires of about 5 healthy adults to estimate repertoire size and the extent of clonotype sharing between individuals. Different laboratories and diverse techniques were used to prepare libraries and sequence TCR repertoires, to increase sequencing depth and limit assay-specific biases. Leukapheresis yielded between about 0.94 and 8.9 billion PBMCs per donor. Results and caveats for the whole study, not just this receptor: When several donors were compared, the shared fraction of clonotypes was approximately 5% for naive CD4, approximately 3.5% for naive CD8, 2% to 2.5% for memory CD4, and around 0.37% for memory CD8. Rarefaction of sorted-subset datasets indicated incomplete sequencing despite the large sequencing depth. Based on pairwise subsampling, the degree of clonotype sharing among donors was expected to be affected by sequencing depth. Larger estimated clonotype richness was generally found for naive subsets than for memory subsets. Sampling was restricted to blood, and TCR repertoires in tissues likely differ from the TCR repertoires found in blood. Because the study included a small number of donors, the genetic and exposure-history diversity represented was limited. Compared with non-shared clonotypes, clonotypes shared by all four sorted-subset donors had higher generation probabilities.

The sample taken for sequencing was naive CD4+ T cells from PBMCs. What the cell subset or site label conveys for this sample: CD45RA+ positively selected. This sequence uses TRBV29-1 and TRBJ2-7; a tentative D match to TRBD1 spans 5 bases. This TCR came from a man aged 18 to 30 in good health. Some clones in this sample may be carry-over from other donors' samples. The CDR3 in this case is CSVVFSGTYEQYF. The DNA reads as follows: TGCAGCGTTGTGTTTTCAGGGACCTACGAGCAGTACTTC.